The 22 T cell receptor beta chains below were found in one sample sequenced in a study of graft-versus-host responses after intestinal transplantation. TCRdb keeps only in-frame clones here, not all; method: immunoSEQ multiplex PCR. The sample carries tens of thousands of clones, roughly 91% recorded once. The antigens of these receptors remain unknown. The sample was unstimulated CD8+ T cells sorted from spleen or lymph node cells, taken before intestinal transplant. All receptors come from a human donor who received an intestinal transplant.

The chain links TRBV5-4 to TRBJ2-7, with D hard to call. Trimming stripped 1 base from V and 7 bases from J, with 12 bases between. Per germline, CDR1 SGHNT and CDR2 YYREEE (reference sequence). There are 13 residues in the CDR3. The CDR3 sequence is CASSLSGPSEQYF. The CDR3 nucleotides are TGTGCCAGCAGCTTGTCAGGCCCCTCTGAGCAGTACTTC.

The chain is built from TRBV10-3 and TRBJ2-3; 11 bases are shared with TRBD2. This CDR3 spans 14 amino acids. CDR1 is ENHRY and CDR2 is SYGVKD in the germline V gene. The trim removed 6 bases at V and 4 bases at J, leaving 3 bases unmatched. In DNA form, the CDR3 reads TGTGCCATCAGCTTAGCGGGGGGGGCAGATACGCAGTATTTT. This gives the protein CAISLAGGADTQYF.

This rearrangement joins TRBV11-2 to TRBJ2-5; D perhaps matches TRBD1 (6 bases). Matching the DNA end better, TRBJ2-7 makes the J call doubtful. CDR3 size: 13 residues. CDR1 and CDR2 from the germline V gene are SGHAT and FQNNGV. The CDR3 nucleotides read TGTGCCAGCAGCTTAAAAGGGGGAAGCGAGCAGTACTTC. Translating gives CASSLKGGSEQYF.

CDR3 DNA: TGTGCCAGTAGTATAGGGGGGCTGAATACCTACGAGCAGTACTTC. Translated: CASSIGGLNTYEQYF. The chain carries TRBV19 and TRBJ2-7, with D possibly matching TRBD1 (6 bases). V lost 1 base to trimming and J lost 2 bases, with 12 bases between them. The CDR3 is 15 amino acids. Germline CDR1 is LNHDA and CDR2 is SQIVND (reference sequence). Full variable domain (missing parts from reference TRBV19 and TRBJ2-7): DGGITQSPKYLFRKEGQNVTLSCEQNLNHDAMYWYRQDPGQGLRLIYYSQIVNDFQKGDIAEGYSVSREKKESFPLTVTSAQKNPTAFYLCASSIGGLNTYEQYFGPGTRLTVT.

The chain recombines TRBV9 with TRBJ2-1; 8 bases are a match to TRBD2. The germline CDR1 and CDR2 sequences are SGDLS and YYNGEE. There are 13 residues in the CDR3. Trimming at V came to 7 bases and at J to 4 bases, leaving 4 bases not matched to a gene. The CDR3 protein is CASAGGPYNEQFF. The CDR3 region has the DNA TGTGCCAGCGCGGGGGGCCCATACAATGAGCAGTTCTTC.

This chain links TRBV29-1 with TRBJ2-7, with TRBD1 matching over 7 bases. This CDR3 spans 14 amino acids. Germline CDR1 reads SQVTM; CDR2 reads ANQGSEA. Trimming cost V 4 bases and J 5 bases; bases outside gene matches: 11. The chain's CDR3 is CSVGGTGVVHEQYF. The CDR3 DNA is TGCAGCGTTGGGGGCACAGGGGTAGTACACGAGCAGTACTTC.

The chain is built from TRBV7-9 and TRBJ2-1, with D maybe TRBD2 (6 bases). The germline gives CDR1 SEHNR, CDR2 FQNEAQ (reference sequence). V dropped 5 bases and J dropped 9 bases, with 11 bases sitting between them. The CDR3 loop spans 12 amino acids. CDR3 sequence reads: CASSLTSIEQFF. In nucleotides, the CDR3 is TGTGCCAGCAGCCTGACTAGTATTGAGCAGTTCTTC.

The V call is TRBV10-1, the J call TRBJ2-7, with D possibly being TRBD1 (6 bases). Germline CDR1 WNHNN, CDR2 SYGVQD (reference sequence). The CDR3 covers 13 residues. Trimming removed 4 bases from V and 2 bases from J, with 9 bases in between. The CDR3 protein is CASSGQDTYEQYF. The CDR3 nucleotides read TGCGCCAGCAGTGGACAGGATACCTACGAGCAGTACTTC.

The gene calls are TRBV29-1 and TRBJ1-1; D remains unclear. Germline CDR1 is SQVTM and CDR2 is ANQGSEA. Trimming pared 3 bases from V and 7 bases from J, leaving 18 bases between. The CDR3 loop spans 14 amino acids. The CDR3 region is CSVDGVSEAIEAFF. The CDR3 nucleotides read TGCAGCGTTGACGGGGTTTCTGAGGCAATTGAAGCTTTCTTT.

Note on this clone: An end of the junction does not agree with germline; a read error may underlie this. The chain links TRBV19 to TRBJ1-1; a possible D gene is TRBD1 (6 bases). Germline values: CDR1 LNHDA, CDR2 SQIVND (reference sequence). The CDR3 runs 13 residues. The CDR3 coding sequence is TGTGCCAGTAGTACAGGACCAGGGGCTGAGCGTATCTTT. It is translated as CASSTGPGAERIF.

The chain recombines TRBV13 with TRBJ2-7, with 9 positions matching TRBD1. Germline trimming cut 5 bases from V and 2 bases from J; bases unmatched to any gene: 7. The length of the CDR3 is 15 residues. Germline V gene data show CDR1 as PRHDT and CDR2 as FYEKMQ (reference sequence). CDR3 residues: CASSRTGTGTYEQYF. The CDR3 coding sequence is TGTGCCAGCAGCAGGACCGGGACAGGGACCTACGAGCAGTACTTC.

The rearrangement uses TRBV6-8 and TRBJ2-2; the D gene is possibly TRBD1 (5 bases). Trimming cost V 2 bases and J 6 bases, with 7 bases left between them. The CDR3 spans 13 residues. Germline V gene sequence: CDR1 MNHGY, CDR2 SAAAGT. This chain's CDR3 is CASSYVRAGELFF. In DNA, the CDR3 is TGTGCCAGCAGTTACGTCAGGGCCGGGGAGCTGTTTTTT.

V is TRBV19 and J is TRBJ1-2; D unresolved. V dropped 5 bases and J dropped 6 bases, with 10 bases sitting between them. The CDR3 runs to 12 residues. CDR1 is LNHDA and CDR2 is SQIVND in the germline V gene (reference sequence). The CDR3 protein is CASSPHGDGYTF. The CDR3 region has the DNA TGTGCCAGTAGTCCCCACGGGGATGGCTACACCTTC.

This sequence joins TRBV2 and TRBJ2-1; TRBD2 matches at 10 bases. From germline, CDR1 is SNHLY and CDR2 FYNNEI. V shed 6 bases and J 4 bases; nucleotides not matched to a gene: 6. The CDR3 runs 15 residues. Here the CDR3 reads CASSVDSGGYNEQFF. The CDR3 DNA is TGTGCCAGCAGCGTGGATAGCGGGGGGTACAATGAGCAGTTCTTC.

The chain combines TRBV27 with TRBJ2-7, with unresolved D. Trimming shortened V by 8 bases and J by 7 bases, and 15 bases separated the two germline ends. The CDR3 consists of 12 residues. Germline V gene data show CDR1 as MNHEY and CDR2 as SMNVEV (reference sequence). The DNA for the CDR3 is TGTGCCAGCGGGCCACCAGGTTTTGAGCAGTACTTC. Its protein product is CASGPPGFEQYF.

The chain uses TRBV29-1 and TRBJ1-3, with a weak D call TRBD1 (6 bases). Germline V CDR1 and CDR2: SQVTM, ANQGSEA. Trimming cost V 6 bases and J 1 base, with 10 bases left between them. CDR3 length: 13 amino acids. Written as DNA, the CDR3 is TGCAGCGTCGGGGGGCTATCTGGAAACACCATATATTTT. It codes for CSVGGLSGNTIYF.

V and J are TRBV14 and TRBJ1-1; D not certain. CDR3 length: 13 residues. The germline CDR1 and CDR2 sequences are SGHDN and FVKESK. Trimming shortened V by 4 bases and J by 3 bases, and 9 bases separated the two germline ends. The CDR3 region has the DNA TGTGCCAGCAGCCTCGGGTGGGACACTGAAGCTTTCTTT. This translates into CASSLGWDTEAFF. Filled out from reference TRBV14 and TRBJ1-1, the complete variable domain reads EAGVTQFPSHSVIEKGQTVTLRCDPISGHDNLYWYRRVMGKEIKFLLHFVKESKQDESGMPNNRFLAERTGGTYSTLKVQPAELEDSGVYFCASSLGWDTEAFFGQGTRLTVV.

J is TRBJ1-2 and V is TRBV29-1, with D possibly matching TRBD1 (5 bases). Germline CDR1 and CDR2: SQVTM and ANQGSEA. The length of the CDR3 is 11 residues. The V gene lost 7 bases and the J gene lost 1 base, with 7 bases spanning the gap. The CDR3 spells CSGRVNYGYTF. In nucleotides, the CDR3 is TGCAGCGGCAGGGTTAACTATGGCTACACCTTC.

The chain links TRBV4-1 to TRBJ2-1; the match to TRBD2 covers 8 bases. Germline V gene data show CDR1 as MGHRA and CDR2 as YSYEKL. J was trimmed by 8 bases and V by 6 bases; bases with no gene match: 9. The CDR3 covers 14 residues. In DNA form, the CDR3 reads TGCGCCAGCAGTCCCCCGGGGGGGGTGGATGAGCAGTTCTTC. This encodes CASSPPGGVDEQFF.

The sample holds one count of this clone. The chain has TRBV9 and TRBJ2-2; weak D call: TRBD1 (5 bases). Germline V gives CDR1 SGDLS, CDR2 YYNGEE. The V gene lost 3 bases and the J gene lost 4 bases, with 7 bases spanning the gap. CDR3 size: 13 residues. CDR3 sequence: CASSGGRTGELFF. For the CDR3, the DNA is TGTGCCAGCAGCGGGGGCCGCACCGGGGAGCTGTTTTTT.

This clone appeared once. This chain uses TRBV9 with TRBJ1-4, with D unclear. Deletions cut 0 bases from V and 5 bases from J, with 8 bases between. CDR3 length equals 14 residues. The germline V gene has CDR1 SGDLS and CDR2 YYNGEE. This CDR3 reads CASSVASFNEKLFF. In DNA form, the CDR3 reads TGTGCCAGCAGCGTAGCCTCTTTCAATGAAAAACTGTTTTTT.

The V gene is TRBV7-9, the J gene TRBJ1-5; D ambiguous. V gave up 1 base and J gave up 6 bases, with 7 bases separating them. Germline CDR1 and CDR2: SEHNR and FQNEAQ (reference sequence). There are 13 residues in the CDR3. For the CDR3, the DNA is TGTGCCAGCAGCTTAGGGCCGTTTCAGCCCCAGCATTTT. It is translated as CASSLGPFQPQHF.